This TCR beta chain derives from a study of T cell responses to AZD1222 COVID-19 vaccine. The germline V gene has CDR1 SGHNT and CDR2 YYREEE (reference sequence). With V trimmed by 0 bases and J by 4 bases, 0 bases remained unmatched. The length of the CDR3 is 15 residues. Worth noting for this clone: This CDR3 is also generated by other DNA sequences in the sample.

TCRdb's table, derived via immunoSEQ multiplex PCR, lists solely in-frame clones and lacks some. The profile covers 110,000 to 150,000 clones, with more than 90% appearing a single time and around 1.8% taken by the ten largest. The rearrangement uses TRBV5-4 and TRBJ2-1; TRBD2 matches 11 bases. The clonotype was recovered from an adult in good health. The specimen comprised peripheral blood, sampled on day 0 of AZD1222 vaccination. In DNA, the CDR3 is TGTGCCAGCAGCTTGGGGACTAGCGGGTACAATGAGCAGTTCTTC. Translating it yields CASSLGTSGYNEQFF.